This T cell receptor (beta chain) was sequenced for a study of OX40 agonist ivuxolimab in advanced cancers. Study summary: Eligibility rules accepted prior anti-PD-1, anti-PD-L1 or anti-CTLA-4 therapy, and around 40% had some. Overall study results and limits: CD8+ T cells (on average) carried more expanded clones than CD4+ T cells. Doses of 0.1 to 3.0 mg/kg were accompanied by clonal expansion of CD4+ and CD8+ blood T cells by week 6. Partly responding patients at 0.1-3.0 mg/kg showed some of the smallest clonal expansion.

Turning to this clone: Its antigen is undetermined.

V shed 2 bases, J shed 4 bases, and the junction held 21 bases outside the gene matches. The germline V gene has CDR1 MDHEN and CDR2 SYDVKM. The CDR3 totals 20 residues. Sequencing used immunoSEQ multiplex PCR; TCRdb keeps in-frame clones, though not all of them. The table has tens of thousands of clones, about four fifths seen once. The rearrangement uses TRBV28 and TRBJ1-2; TRBD1 matches at 8 bases. The receptor was isolated from an adult with an advanced solid tumor such as melanoma, head and neck, liver or kidney cancer. The specimen was CD4+ or CD8+ T cells sorted from blood, collected in a trial of the OX40 agonist ivuxolimab. In DNA form, the CDR3 reads TGTGCCAGCAGTTTACCCAGGGGGCCCAAAATGCTCGAGCTGTTCTATGGCTACACCTTC. Amino acid sequence: CASSLPRGPKMLELFYGYTF.